This T cell receptor beta chain derives from a study of T cell responses to AZD1222 COVID-19 vaccine. Findings and caveats of the study: Baseline serology detected seropositivity in only six AZD1222 recipients. Most donors were white British and more were female, and clonal diversity was possibly underestimated. Per reports, nearly half of all spike-specific TCRs target regions that are unmutated in variants. Across the whole spike, CD4 TCRs peaked at regions 160-218 and 743-854.

CDR3 length equals 14 residues. The ends were cut back, 4 bases at V and 2 bases at J, with 10 bases in the middle. The germline V gene encodes CDR1 SGHRS and CDR2 YFSETQ. The table came from immunoSEQ multiplex PCR; TCRdb's copy has only in-frame clones and leaves some out. The data contain around 130,000 clones, roughly 87% of them singletons. Remarks on this clone: The antigen is not known.

The sequenced sample was peripheral blood, obtained 28 days after the second AZD1222 dose. The chain has TRBV5-1 and TRBJ1-3, with TRBD1 as a possible D gene (6 bases). The source is an adult who received the AZD1222 COVID-19 vaccine. The CDR3 protein is CASSMDSAGNTIYF. CDR3 nucleotide sequence: TGCGCCAGCAGCATGGACAGTGCTGGAAACACCATATATTTT.